What follows are 13 T cell receptor beta chains derived from one specimen sequenced in a study of T cell responses to AZD1222 COVID-19 vaccine. Repertoires were generated with immunoSEQ multiplex PCR, while TCRdb's copy carries only in-frame clones and drops some. The sample includes under 150,000 clones. The sequenced sample was peripheral blood. Every receptor here comes from an adult in good health.

The genes are TRBV11-3 and TRBJ2-5, with a tentative D call TRBD2 (6 bases). Trimming removed 1 base from V and 3 bases from J, with 12 bases in between. Germline V CDR1 and CDR2: SGHNT, YENEEA. This CDR3 comprises 15 residues. The CDR3 loop reads CASSLGDGGKETQYF. The CDR3 coding sequence is TGTGCCAGCAGCTTAGGGGACGGGGGTAAAGAGACCCAGTACTTC. Supplemented by reference TRBV11-3 and TRBJ2-5, the full variable domain reads EAGVVQSPRYKIIEKKQPVAFWCNPISGHNTLYWYLQNLGQGPELLIRYENEEAVDDSQLPKDRFSAERLKGVDSTLKIQPAELGDSAVYLCASSLGDGGKETQYFGPGTRLLVL.

This chain uses TRBV6-5 with TRBJ1-6; TRBD1 agrees at 7 bases. This CDR3 comprises 15 residues. The V gene end was trimmed by 6 bases and the J gene end by 7 bases; junction bases not matched to a gene: 9. CDR1 and CDR2 from the germline V gene are MNHEY and SVGAGI. The CDR3 coding sequence is TGTGCCAGCAGAACCCCGACAGGGCCCAATTCACCCCTCCACTTT. Protein product: CASRTPTGPNSPLHF.

The rearrangement uses TRBV6-5 and TRBJ2-1; D call uncertain. The CDR3 has 11 amino acids. The V gene's germline CDR1 is MNHEY and CDR2 SVGAGI. V was cut by 5 bases and J by 9 bases, with 8 bases left in between. In nucleotides, the CDR3 is TGTGCCAGCAGTCGAATGGGTGAGCAGTTCTTC. Encoded protein: CASSRMGEQFF.

The V gene is TRBV7-3, the J gene TRBJ2-2; TRBD1 might be the D (7 bases). The CDR3 has 17 amino acids. The germline V gene encodes CDR1 SGHTA and CDR2 FQGTGA. V was pared by 2 bases and J by 1 base, with 14 bases between. The CDR3 region is CASSLVHQGGNTGELFF. The CDR3 DNA reads TGTGCCAGCAGCTTAGTCCACCAGGGGGGGAACACCGGGGAGCTGTTTTTT.

The genes are TRBV27 and TRBJ1-5; a possible D gene is TRBD1 (5 bases). CDR3 length equals 13 residues. Germline CDR1 is MNHEY and CDR2 is SMNVEV (reference sequence). Between the trimmed V and J ends, which lost 1 base and 7 bases, there was a span of 8 bases. This CDR3 is CASSLWEGQPQHF. For the CDR3, the DNA is TGTGCCAGCAGTTTATGGGAGGGGCAGCCCCAGCATTTT.

V and J are TRBV7-9 and TRBJ1-4; the match to TRBD1 covers 7 bases. Trimming took 6 bases from V and 6 from J; bases not matched to a gene: 16. Per the germline V gene, CDR1 is SEHNR and CDR2 is FQNEAQ (reference sequence). CDR3 length: 17 residues. Here the CDR3 reads CASSHTHTGAKDEKLFF. The DNA for the CDR3 is TGTGCCAGCAGTCACACACACACAGGGGCCAAGGATGAAAAACTGTTTTTT.

The DNA of the CDR3 is TGTGCCAGCAGCCTCACACAGGGAGACACCATATATTTT. Its protein is CASSLTQGDTIYF. The genes are TRBV11-3 and TRBJ1-3, with D tentatively TRBD1 (6 bases). This CDR3 is 13 amino acids long. Trimming stripped 5 bases from V and 8 bases from J, with 13 bases between. Germline V CDR1 and CDR2: SGHNT, YENEEA.

V and J are TRBV7-8 and TRBJ2-5; 7 nucleotides agree with TRBD2. J lost 2 bases, V lost 0 bases, and 6 bases had no gene match. The length of the CDR3 is 16 residues. CDR1 is SGHVS and CDR2 is FQNEAQ in the germline V gene. The CDR3 DNA reads as TGTGCCAGCAGCTTAGCGTCGGCTAGCGGACAAGAGACCCAGTACTTC. Its protein product is CASSLASASGQETQYF.

The chain carries TRBV29-1 and TRBJ1-1; D is possibly TRBD1 (6 bases). V lost 4 bases and J lost 0, with 15 bases in between. CDR1 is SQVTM, CDR2 ANQGSEA, per germline. The CDR3 is 15 amino acids. This chain's CDR3 is CSVVFRGRMNTEAFF. The CDR3 DNA reads as TGCAGCGTTGTATTTAGGGGGAGGATGAACACTGAAGCTTTCTTT.

The V gene is TRBV9, the J gene TRBJ2-6; D perhaps matches TRBD1 (6 bases). Germline assignment: CDR1 SGDLS and CDR2 YYNGEE. This CDR3 comprises 16 residues. V was cut by 4 bases and J by 6 bases, with 17 bases left in between. The CDR3 DNA is TGTGCCAGCAGCCCCCAGTGGGCAGGGGCGGCCAACGTCCTGACTTTC. It is translated as CASSPQWAGAANVLTF.

The rearrangement joins TRBV7-9 to TRBJ1-2; perhaps TRBD1 as D (5 bases). Germline CDR1 SEHNR, CDR2 FQNEAQ (reference sequence). This CDR3 is built from 13 residues. With 0 bases removed from V and 4 bases from J, the gap between germline ends came to 6 bases. Here the CDR3 DNA reads TGTGCCAGCAGCTTAGCGGGGGGCTATGGCTACACCTTC. It is translated as CASSLAGGYGYTF.

Here the CDR3 DNA reads TGTGCCAGCAGCTCGGAAAGGACAGGACCTAACTATGGCTACACCTTC. As protein: CASSSERTGPNYGYTF. The rearrangement uses TRBV7-2 and TRBJ1-2; the match to TRBD1 covers 7 bases. The CDR3 spans 16 residues. Germline values: CDR1 SGHTA, CDR2 FQGNSA. Trimming took 4 bases from V and 0 from J; bases not matched to a gene: 8.

This sequence joins TRBV27 and TRBJ1-2, with 11 bases matching TRBD1. The V and J ends lost 5 bases and 5 bases, in that order; junction bases with no gene match: 7. The CDR3 is made up of 15 amino acids. The germline CDR1 and CDR2 sequences are MNHEY and SMNVEV (reference sequence). This chain's CDR3 is CASSPGQGAGYGYTF. CDR3 sequence (DNA): TGTGCCAGCAGTCCCGGACAGGGGGCAGGATATGGCTACACCTTC.